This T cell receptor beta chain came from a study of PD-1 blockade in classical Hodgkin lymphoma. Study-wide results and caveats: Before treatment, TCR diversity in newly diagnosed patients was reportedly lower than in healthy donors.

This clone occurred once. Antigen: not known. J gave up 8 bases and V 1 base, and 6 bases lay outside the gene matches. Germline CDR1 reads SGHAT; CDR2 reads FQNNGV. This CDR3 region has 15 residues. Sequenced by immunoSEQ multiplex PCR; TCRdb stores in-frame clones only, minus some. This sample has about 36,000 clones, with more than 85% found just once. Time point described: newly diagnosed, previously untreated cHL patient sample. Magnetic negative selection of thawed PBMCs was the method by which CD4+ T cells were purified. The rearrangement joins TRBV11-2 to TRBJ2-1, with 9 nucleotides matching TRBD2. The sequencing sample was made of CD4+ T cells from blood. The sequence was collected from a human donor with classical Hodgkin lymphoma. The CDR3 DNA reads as TGTGCCAGCAGCTTAGTCGGGACTAGCAACCATGAGCAGTTCTTC. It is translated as CASSLVGTSNHEQFF.